This TCR beta chain appears in the sequencing data of a study of PD-L1 blockade in urothelial cancer. In the study overall: The median count of T cells in tumor samples was around 1,400.

This clone occurred a few times. Enrolled patients showed locally advanced or metastatic urothelial carcinoma. Germline V gene lookup returns CDR1 MNHGY and CDR2 SAAAGT. The CDR3 totals 16 residues. Trimming removed 2 bases at V and 2 bases at J, with 13 bases between. Measured with immunoSEQ multiplex PCR; TCRdb has only the in-frame clones, and not every one. The sample lists around 2,400 clones, approximately 35% occurring once. The sequence was obtained from a man between 60 and 75 years old with urothelial cancer. The chain uses TRBV6-8 and TRBJ1-5; D ambiguous. Sequences were derived from tumor tissue, sampled before atezolizumab (anti-PD-L1) treatment. Here the CDR3 DNA reads TGTGCCAGCAGTTACACCTCCGCAGGCGGCAATCAGCCCCAGCATTTT. This sequence encodes CASSYTSAGGNQPQHF.